These 13 T cell receptor beta chains originate from one sample sequenced in a study of CXCR3-negative and CXCR3-positive naive CD8 T cells. Carrying UMI labels, the TRB cDNA libraries were prepared through 5' RACE. Following a re-call of the 5' RACE reads, TCRdb has one entry per CDR3 protein and lacks DNA. The sample's table shows under 70,000 distinct CDR3 sequences. The sample was memory CD8+ T cells from blood. The origin of the receptors is a human donor in good health. Some clones in this sample may be carry-over from other donors' samples.

J is TRBJ2-1 and V is TRBV28; the TCRdb D gene call, TRBD1, has no DNA to confirm it. There are 12 residues in the CDR3. Germline V gene sequence: CDR1 MDHEN, CDR2 SYDVKM. CDR3 loop: CASSLSGNEQFF.

V gene TRBV27 combines with J gene TRBJ2-5; the D call of TRBD1 rests on TCRdb alone, since no DNA is present to check it. The germline V gene encodes CDR1 MNHEY and CDR2 SMNVEV (reference sequence). This CDR3 has 13 residues. The CDR3 sequence: CASSSGGGASQYF.

This CDR3 is CASSPWATGSYEQYF. The gene calls are TRBV4-2 and TRBJ2-7; TCRdb lists TRBD1, though no DNA is available to test this call. Germline V lookup: CDR1 LGHNA, CDR2 YNFKEQ. The CDR3 length is 15 residues.

The J gene is TRBJ2-7, the V gene TRBV20-1. The germline V gene encodes CDR1 DFQATT and CDR2 SNEGSKA (reference sequence). The CDR3 contains 13 residues. CDR3 sequence reads: CSARGRFSYEQYF.

The chain carries TRBV9 and TRBJ2-7. This CDR3 is 14 amino acids long. The V gene's germline CDR1 is SGDLS and CDR2 YYNGEE. The CDR3 protein is CASSVEGYSYEQYF.

This sequence joins TRBV20-1 and TRBJ1-6; there is no DNA to check the TCRdb D call of TRBD1. This CDR3 is built from 13 residues. In germline, CDR1 is DFQATT, CDR2 SNEGSKA (reference sequence). The CDR3 sequence is CSESDREGSPLHF.

The CDR3 sequence is CSVEGRSGPSSYEQYF. This chain uses TRBV29-1 with TRBJ2-7; with no DNA, the TCRdb D assignment of TRBD2 cannot be verified. The V gene's germline CDR1 is SQVTM and CDR2 ANQGSEA. CDR3 length: 16 residues.

This chain connects TRBV7-9 to TRBJ2-1. Per the germline V gene, CDR1 is SEHNR and CDR2 is FQNEAQ (reference sequence). There are 12 residues in the CDR3. This CDR3 reads CASNIALNEQFF. The variable domain in full, with the rest retrieved from reference TRBV7-9 and TRBJ2-1, is DTGVSQNPRHKITKRGQNVTFRCDPISEHNRLYWYRQTLGQGPEFLTYFQNEAQLEKSRLLSDRFSAERPKGSFSTLEIQRTEQGDSAMYLCASNIALNEQFFGPGTRLTVL.

The chain recombines TRBV5-1 with TRBJ2-7. The germline CDR1 and CDR2 sequences are SGHRS and YFSETQ. The CDR3 length is 17 residues. CDR3 sequence reads: CASSLIGERFGYYEQYF.

The genes are TRBV4-3 and TRBJ2-3; TCRdb gives TRBD1 as the D gene, but with no DNA this cannot be confirmed. Germline CDR1 and CDR2: LGHNA and YSLEER. The CDR3 is 16 amino acids. The CDR3 here is CASSQTGTGLTDTQYF.

The rearrangement joins TRBV28 to TRBJ2-2; lacking DNA, the TRBD2 call made by TCRdb goes unchecked. Germline CDR1 and CDR2: MDHEN and SYDVKM. The CDR3 is 15 amino acids. This chain's CDR3 is CASSLRDYFPGELFF.

This chain uses TRBV12-5 with TRBJ2-7. Germline CDR1 reads LGHNT; CDR2 reads FRNRAP. CDR3 length: 19 residues. This chain's CDR3 is CASGLVIGLEQGSSYEQYF.

The gene calls are TRBV29-1 and TRBJ2-4; lacking DNA, the TRBD1 call made by TCRdb goes unchecked. The CDR3 has 14 residues. Germline V gene lookup returns CDR1 SQVTM and CDR2 ANQGSEA. The CDR3 reads CSVGTTVAKNIQYF.